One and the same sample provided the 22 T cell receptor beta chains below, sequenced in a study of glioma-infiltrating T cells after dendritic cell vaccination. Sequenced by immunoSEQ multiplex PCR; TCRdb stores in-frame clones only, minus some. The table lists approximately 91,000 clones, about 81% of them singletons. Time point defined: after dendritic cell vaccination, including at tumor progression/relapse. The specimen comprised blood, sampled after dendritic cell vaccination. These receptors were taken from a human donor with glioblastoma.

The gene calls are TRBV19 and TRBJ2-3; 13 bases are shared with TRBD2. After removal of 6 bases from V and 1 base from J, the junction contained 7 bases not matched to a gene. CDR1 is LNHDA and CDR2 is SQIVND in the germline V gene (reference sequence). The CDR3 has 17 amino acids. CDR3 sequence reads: CASSDGTSGARTDTQYF. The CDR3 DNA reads TGTGCCAGTAGCGACGGGACTAGCGGGGCGCGCACAGATACGCAGTATTTT.

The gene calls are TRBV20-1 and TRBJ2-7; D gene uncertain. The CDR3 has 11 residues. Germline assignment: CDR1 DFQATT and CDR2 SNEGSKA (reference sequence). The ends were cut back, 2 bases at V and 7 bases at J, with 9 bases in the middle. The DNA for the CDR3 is TGCAGTGCTAGATCTGCGCAAGAGCAGTACTTC. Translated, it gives CSARSAQEQYF.

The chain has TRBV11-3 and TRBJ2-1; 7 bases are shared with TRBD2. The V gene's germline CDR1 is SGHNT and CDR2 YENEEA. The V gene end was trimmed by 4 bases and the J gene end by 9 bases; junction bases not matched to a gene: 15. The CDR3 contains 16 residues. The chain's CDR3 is CASSSTPPAGWAEQFF. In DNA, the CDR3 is TGTGCCAGCAGCTCTACCCCCCCAGCGGGGTGGGCTGAGCAGTTCTTC.

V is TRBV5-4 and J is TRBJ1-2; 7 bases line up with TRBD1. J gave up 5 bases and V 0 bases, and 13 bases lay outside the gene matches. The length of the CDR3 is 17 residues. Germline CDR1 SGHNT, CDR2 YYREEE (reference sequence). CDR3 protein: CASSLGQGGYPKYGYTF. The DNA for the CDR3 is TGTGCCAGCAGCTTGGGCCAGGGGGGCTACCCCAAGTATGGCTACACCTTC.

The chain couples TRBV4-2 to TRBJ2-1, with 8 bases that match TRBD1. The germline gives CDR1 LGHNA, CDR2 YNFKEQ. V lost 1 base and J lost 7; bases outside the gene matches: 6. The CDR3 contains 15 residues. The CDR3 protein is CASSQVGQGNNEQFF. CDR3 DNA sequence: TGTGCCAGCAGCCAAGTAGGACAGGGTAATAATGAGCAGTTCTTC.

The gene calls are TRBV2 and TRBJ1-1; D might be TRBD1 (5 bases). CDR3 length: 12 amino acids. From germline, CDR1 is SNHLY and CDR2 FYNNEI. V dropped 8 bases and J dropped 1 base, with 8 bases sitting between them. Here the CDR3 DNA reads TGTGCCAGCGCGGGACCGAACACTGAAGCTTTCTTT. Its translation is CASAGPNTEAFF.

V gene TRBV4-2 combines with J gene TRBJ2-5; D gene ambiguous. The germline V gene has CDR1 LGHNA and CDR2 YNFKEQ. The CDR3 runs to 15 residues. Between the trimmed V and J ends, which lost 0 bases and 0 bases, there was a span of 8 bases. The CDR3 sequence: CASSQDAVYQETQYF. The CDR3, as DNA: TGTGCCAGCAGCCAAGATGCGGTCTACCAAGAGACCCAGTACTTC.

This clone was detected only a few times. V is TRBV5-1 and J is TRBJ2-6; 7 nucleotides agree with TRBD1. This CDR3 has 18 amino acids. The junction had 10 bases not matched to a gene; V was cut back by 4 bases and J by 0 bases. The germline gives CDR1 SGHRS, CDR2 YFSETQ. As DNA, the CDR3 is TGCGCCAGCAGCACTACGGGACAGCTTACCTCTGGGGCCAACGTCCTGACTTTC. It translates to CASSTTGQLTSGANVLTF.

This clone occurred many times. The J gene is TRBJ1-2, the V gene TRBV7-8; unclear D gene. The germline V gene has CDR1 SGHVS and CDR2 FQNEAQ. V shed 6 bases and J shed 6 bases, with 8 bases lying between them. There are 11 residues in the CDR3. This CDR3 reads CASSPFDGYTF. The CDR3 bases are TGTGCCAGCAGTCCGTTTGATGGCTACACCTTC.

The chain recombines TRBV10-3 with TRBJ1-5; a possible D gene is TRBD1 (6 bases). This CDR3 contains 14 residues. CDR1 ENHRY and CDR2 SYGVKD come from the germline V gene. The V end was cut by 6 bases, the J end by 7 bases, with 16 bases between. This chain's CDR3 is CAISATGNYQPQHF. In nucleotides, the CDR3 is TGTGCCATCAGCGCCACAGGGAACTACCAGCCCCAGCATTTT.

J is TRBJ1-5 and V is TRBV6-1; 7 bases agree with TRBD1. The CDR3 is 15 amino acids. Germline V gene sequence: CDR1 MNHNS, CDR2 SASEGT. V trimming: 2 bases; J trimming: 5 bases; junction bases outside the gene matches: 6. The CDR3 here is CASSEHRGLDQPQHF. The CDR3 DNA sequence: TGTGCCAGCAGTGAACACAGGGGTCTGGATCAGCCCCAGCATTTT.

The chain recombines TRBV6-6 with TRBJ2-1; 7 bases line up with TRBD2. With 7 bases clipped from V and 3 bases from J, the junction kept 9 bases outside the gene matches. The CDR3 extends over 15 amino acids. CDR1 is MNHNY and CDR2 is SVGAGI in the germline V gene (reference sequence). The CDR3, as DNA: TGTGCCAGCATTGAGACTAGCCCACACTACAATGAGCAGTTCTTC. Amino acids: CASIETSPHYNEQFF.

The CDR3 bases are TGTGCCAGCAGCTTGGACGGGAACTATGGCTACACCTTC. This translates into CASSLDGNYGYTF. This chain uses TRBV5-4 with TRBJ1-2; D remains ambiguous. The germline V gene encodes CDR1 SGHNT and CDR2 YYREEE (reference sequence). Trimming took off 0 bases at V and 2 bases at J, with 5 bases between the two ends. The CDR3 totals 13 residues.

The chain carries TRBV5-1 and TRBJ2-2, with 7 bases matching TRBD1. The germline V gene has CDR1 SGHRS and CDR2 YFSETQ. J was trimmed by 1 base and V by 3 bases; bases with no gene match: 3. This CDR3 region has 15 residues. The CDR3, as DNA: TGCGCCAGCAGCTCCACAGGGGAGAACACCGGGGAGCTGTTTTTT. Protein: CASSSTGENTGELFF.

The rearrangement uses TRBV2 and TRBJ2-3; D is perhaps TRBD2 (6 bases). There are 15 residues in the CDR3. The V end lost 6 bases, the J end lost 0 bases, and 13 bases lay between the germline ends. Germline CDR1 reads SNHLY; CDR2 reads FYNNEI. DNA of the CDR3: TGTGCCAGCAGCGCGGGACCACATAGCACAGATACGCAGTATTTT. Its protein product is CASSAGPHSTDTQYF.

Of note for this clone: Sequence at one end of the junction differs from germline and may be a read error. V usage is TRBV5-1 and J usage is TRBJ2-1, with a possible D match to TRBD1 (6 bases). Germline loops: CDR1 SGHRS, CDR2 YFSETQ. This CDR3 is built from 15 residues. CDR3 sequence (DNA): TGCACCAGCAGCTTGGAAGGACAGTCCTACAATGATCAGTTCTTC. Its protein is CTSSLEGQSYNDQFF.

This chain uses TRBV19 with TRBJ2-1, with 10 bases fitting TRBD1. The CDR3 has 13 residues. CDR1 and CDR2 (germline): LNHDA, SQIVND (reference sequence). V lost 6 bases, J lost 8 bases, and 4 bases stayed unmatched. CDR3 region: CASRTGGRHEQFF. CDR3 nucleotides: TGTGCCAGTAGGACAGGGGGCCGGCATGAGCAGTTCTTC.

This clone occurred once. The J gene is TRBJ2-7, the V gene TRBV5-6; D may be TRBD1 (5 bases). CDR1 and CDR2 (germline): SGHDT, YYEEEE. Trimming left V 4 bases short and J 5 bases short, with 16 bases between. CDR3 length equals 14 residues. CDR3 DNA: TGTGCCAGCAGCCCCTTGACCAGGGCGCACGAGCAGTACTTC. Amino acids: CASSPLTRAHEQYF. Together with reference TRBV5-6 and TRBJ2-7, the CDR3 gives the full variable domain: DAGVTQSPTHLIKTRGQQVTLRCSPKSGHDTVSWYQQALGQGPQFIFQYYEEEERQRGNFPDRFSGHQFPNYSSELNVNALLLGDSALYLCASSPLTRAHEQYFGPGTRLTVT.

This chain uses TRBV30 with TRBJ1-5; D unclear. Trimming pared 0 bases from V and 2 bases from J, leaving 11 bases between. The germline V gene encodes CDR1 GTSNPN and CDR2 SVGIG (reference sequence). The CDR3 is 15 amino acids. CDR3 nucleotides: TGTGCCTGGAGTGTAGGCCTAGCGGGCAATCAGCCCCAGCATTTT. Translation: CAWSVGLAGNQPQHF.

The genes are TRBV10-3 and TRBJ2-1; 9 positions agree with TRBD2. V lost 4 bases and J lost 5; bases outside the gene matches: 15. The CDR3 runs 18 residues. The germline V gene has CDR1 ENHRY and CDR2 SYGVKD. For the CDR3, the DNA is TGTGCCATCAGTGGGGCGGGAGGGCGTGACCAAACAGACAATGAGCAGTTCTTC. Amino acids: CAISGAGGRDQTDNEQFF.

The CDR3 here is CASRGSSLNTEAFF. The CDR3 DNA sequence: TGTGCCAGCAGGGGGAGCAGCTTGAACACTGAAGCTTTCTTT. This rearrangement joins TRBV27 to TRBJ1-1; D gene unclear. Germline CDR1 is MNHEY and CDR2 is SMNVEV (reference sequence). Trimming took off 6 bases at V and 0 bases at J, with 11 bases between the two ends. This CDR3 has 14 amino acids.

The CDR3 nucleotides read TGTGCCAGCAGCTTAGAACGGTCCCACTATGGCTACACCTTC. Translation: CASSLERSHYGYTF. The chain couples TRBV7-9 to TRBJ1-2; D uncertain. This CDR3 has 14 residues. The ends were cut back, 1 base at V and 3 bases at J, with 9 bases in the middle. Germline CDR1 SEHNR, CDR2 FQNEAQ (reference sequence). Filled out from reference TRBV7-9 and TRBJ1-2, the complete variable domain reads DTGVSQNPRHKITKRGQNVTFRCDPISEHNRLYWYRQTLGQGPEFLTYFQNEAQLEKSRLLSDRFSAERPKGSFSTLEIQRTEQGDSAMYLCASSLERSHYGYTFGSGTRLTVV.